This T cell receptor (beta chain) is drawn from a study of CD4 T cells in relation to SARS-CoV-2 and coronaviruses. Unexposed donor CD4+ T cells date from about 2011-2018, before the COVID-19 pandemic. CD4+ T cells were isolated from the cells after less than 13 days of culture. As cell numbers allowed, unexposed-donor CD4+ T cells faced SARS-CoV-2 S/N and four cold-coronavirus spikes. The CDR3 is made up of 13 amino acids. The ends were cut back, 3 bases at V and 5 bases at J, with 11 bases in the middle. Germline lookup yields CDR1 SGHDT and CDR2 YYEEEE. Details on this clone: What it recognizes is unknown.

Study-level points and caveats: Pre-pandemic and post-infection samples never came from the same donor. Approximately 65% of donors had memory CD4+ clonotypes crossrecognizing SARS-CoV-2 and common cold coronavirus spike. This crossreactivity analysis covered spike protein alone, no other viral proteins.

The protocol was immunoSEQ multiplex PCR, while the TCRdb copy is restricted to in-frame clones and leaves out a portion. The table lists 8,500 to 13,000 clones, 84% of them singletons. The sequencing sample was made of CD4+ T cells from PBMCs, cultured in vitro. The TCR originated in a human donor in good health. V usage is TRBV5-6 and J usage is TRBJ2-5; D remains ambiguous. The CDR3 DNA is TGTGCCAGCAGCTACCCCGGAGTGGAGACCCAGTACTTC. It encodes CASSYPGVETQYF.